This T cell receptor beta chain was obtained from a study of cytomegalovirus exposure and HLA in healthy donors. The study's findings and limits: The study dropped some indistinguishable V segments, TRBV6-2 and TRBV6-3 among them.

PCR used 60 Vbeta primers and 13 Jbeta primers. TCRdb's table, derived via immunoSEQ multiplex PCR, lists solely in-frame clones and lacks some. The profile shows approximately 190,000 clones, around four fifths of them singletons. From germline, CDR1 is SGHVS and CDR2 FQNEAQ. This CDR3 has 14 residues. V shed 3 bases and J shed 1 base, with 8 bases lying between them. As for this clone: No antigen is known for it.

This TCR came from a woman in her forties or fifties in good health and CMV-seropositive. The chain couples TRBV7-8 to TRBJ2-3; no reliable D call. Sequences were obtained from PBMCs. The CDR3 spells CASSFLPGTDTQYF. As DNA, the CDR3 is TGTGCCAGCAGCTTCTTACCGGGCACAGATACGCAGTATTTT.